Listed below are T cell receptor beta chains from one sample, sequenced in a study of post-analysis software for immune sequencing data. TCRdb ran MiXCR on the PCR reads and lists one entry per CDR3 protein. The data show 750,000 to 950,000 distinct CDR3 sequences, 40% to 55% seen once. Material: blood. The receptors were gathered from a girl aged 5 to 17 with multiple sclerosis. CDR3s include the opening cysteine and the closing phenylalanine or tryptophan. The order of the fields is V gene, CDR3 length, J gene, D gene, clone size, CDR3 DNA, CDR3 protein. The D gene is left open where the match is weak. Only some rows state a clone size, as once, few, many or a class for expanded clones.

V: TRBV20-1
length: 15
J: TRBJ2-1
D: .
size: once
DNA: TGCAGTGCTAGAAAAACAGGGAGCCCCTACAATGAGCAGTTCTTC
CDR3: CSARKTGSPYNEQFF

V: TRBV6-1
length: 19
J: TRBJ2-1
D: TRBD2
size: .
DNA: TGTGCCAGCACCGGCCTCCGAGGGATGGGACTAGGACCCCGGGATGAGCAGTTCTTC
CDR3: CASTGLRGMGLGPRDEQFF

V: TRBV10-3
length: 16
J: TRBJ2-1
D: TRBD1
size: .
DNA: TGTGCCATCAGTGAGCTGGGCGGGACAGGGTTCAATGAGCAGTTCTTC
CDR3: CAISELGGTGFNEQFF

V: TRBV9
length: 16
J: TRBJ2-1
D: TRBD2
size: .
DNA: TGTGCCAGCAGCGTAGATCTAAGCGGGAGTGGGAATGAGCAGTTCTTC
CDR3: CASSVDLSGSGNEQFF

V: TRBV7-3
length: 14
J: TRBJ2-7
D: .
size: .
DNA: TGTGCCAGCAGCTTAGTGAGGTCTACCTACGAGCAGTACTTC
CDR3: CASSLVRSTYEQYF

V: TRBV4-1
length: 13
J: TRBJ2-3
D: .
size: .
DNA: TGCGCCAGCAGCCAAGATCAGTCGGTCCCGCAGTATTTT
CDR3: CASSQDQSVPQYF

V: TRBV28
length: 16
J: TRBJ1-5
D: TRBD1
size: few
DNA: TGTGCCAGCAGACCAGGGACAGGGAGTGCCCAATGGCCCCAGCATTTT
CDR3: CASRPGTGSAQWPQHF

V: TRBV20-1
length: 8
J: TRBJ2-4
D: .
size: few
DNA: TGCAGTGCTGGGCAGCAGTACTTC
CDR3: CSAGQQYF

V: TRBV29-1
length: 15
J: TRBJ2-1
D: .
size: few
DNA: TGCAGCGTTGTTGGGGCTTCTGATGGGTACAATGAGCAGTTCTTC
CDR3: CSVVGASDGYNEQFF

V: TRBV7-2
length: 15
J: TRBJ1-2
D: .
size: many
DNA: TGTGCCAGCAGCTTGGGAGGGACTACTAACTATGGCTACACCTTC
CDR3: CASSLGGTTNYGYTF

V: TRBV29-1
length: 11
J: TRBJ2-7
D: .
size: .
DNA: TGCAGCGTGCCTTCTATGGGCGAGCAGTACTTC
CDR3: CSVPSMGEQYF

V: TRBV7-9
length: 16
J: TRBJ2-1
D: TRBD1
size: .
DNA: TGTGCCAGCAGCTTACGGACAGGGGGCTCCTACAATGAGCAGTTCTTC
CDR3: CASSLRTGGSYNEQFF

V: TRBV20-1
length: 16
J: TRBJ2-6
D: .
size: few
DNA: TGCAGTGCTAGGGGCAGGGAGACCTCTGGGGCCAACGTCCTGACTTTC
CDR3: CSARGRETSGANVLTF

V: TRBV14
length: 14
J: TRBJ2-7
D: .
size: .
DNA: TGTGCCAGCAGCCCCTCGTTAGCGGTCTACGAGCAGTACTTC
CDR3: CASSPSLAVYEQYF

V: TRBV12-3/TRBV12-4
length: 15
J: TRBJ2-1
D: TRBD2
size: .
DNA: TGTGCCAGCACCGTAGCGGGGAGCTCCTACAATGAGCAGTTCTTC
CDR3: CASTVAGSSYNEQFF

V: TRBV10-3
length: 17
J: TRBJ1-2
D: .
size: .
DNA: TGTGCCATCAGTGAGCCTGGGGGAACAGGATCGAACTATGGCTACACCTTC
CDR3: CAISEPGGTGSNYGYTF

V: TRBV20-1
length: 14
J: TRBJ2-7
D: TRBD2
size: .
DNA: TGCAGTGCTAAGCCTAGCGGGAGCTCCTACGAGCAGTACTTC
CDR3: CSAKPSGSSYEQYF

V: TRBV12-3/TRBV12-4
length: 13
J: TRBJ1-1
D: .
size: few
DNA: TGTGCCAGCAGTTTCTCGGTGAACACTGAAGCTTTCTTT
CDR3: CASSFSVNTEAFF

V: TRBV6-5
length: 14
J: TRBJ1-1
D: .
size: few
DNA: TGTGCCAGCAGTTACGACCTCTTGAACACTGAAGCTTTCTTT
CDR3: CASSYDLLNTEAFF

V: TRBV29-1
length: 11
J: TRBJ2-7
D: .
size: .
DNA: TGCAGCGTTGAAGATGGGTGCGAGCAGTACTTC
CDR3: CSVEDGCEQYF

V: TRBV4-3
length: 15
J: TRBJ2-7
D: TRBD2
size: .
DNA: TGCGCCAGCAGTACAAGTGCAGCGGGAGTGTACGAGCAGTACTTC
CDR3: CASSTSAAGVYEQYF

V: TRBV5-1
length: 14
J: TRBJ2-3
D: .
size: .
DNA: TGCGCCAGCAGCTTGGAGAGGGCTCGGGATACGCAGTATTTT
CDR3: CASSLERARDTQYF

V: TRBV6-2/TRBV6-3
length: 12
J: TRBJ2-7
D: .
size: .
DNA: TGTGCCAGCAGTGGCGAATGGGGCGAGCAGTACTTC
CDR3: CASSGEWGEQYF

V: TRBV21-1
length: 16
J: TRBJ2-5
D: .
size: .
DNA: TGTGCCAGCAGCCTTTACACGGACAGTTTCCAAGAGACCCAGTACTTC
CDR3: CASSLYTDSFQETQYF

V: TRBV7-2
length: 17
J: TRBJ2-2
D: TRBD2
size: .
DNA: TGTGCCAGCAGCTGGGCCGGACTAGCGGGAGAACTAGGGGAGCTGTTTTTT
CDR3: CASSWAGLAGELGELFF

V: TRBV20-1
length: 17
J: TRBJ2-5
D: .
size: .
DNA: TGCAGTGCTAGAGACCCACATGGGCGCGGGAACCAAGAGACCCAGTACTTC
CDR3: CSARDPHGRGNQETQYF

V: TRBV7-9
length: 15
J: TRBJ2-7
D: TRBD1
size: .
DNA: TGTGCCAGCAGCTTAGTGGGGACAGGAGGGATCGAGCAGTACTTC
CDR3: CASSLVGTGGIEQYF

V: TRBV5-1
length: 13
J: TRBJ2-5
D: TRBD1
size: many
DNA: TGCGCCAGCAGCTCAGGGGGCCTCGAGACCCAGTACTTC
CDR3: CASSSGGLETQYF

V: TRBV10-3
length: 16
J: TRBJ2-3
D: TRBD2
size: few
DNA: TGTGCCATCAGTCTAAATAGCGGGAGACACACAGATACGCAGTATTTT
CDR3: CAISLNSGRHTDTQYF

V: TRBV10-3
length: 15
J: TRBJ2-7
D: TRBD1
size: .
DNA: TGTGCCATCAGTGAGTCGACAGGGCGTCCCTACGAGCAGTACTTC
CDR3: CAISESTGRPYEQYF

V: TRBV5-1
length: 14
J: TRBJ2-7
D: TRBD2
size: few
DNA: TGCGCCAGCAGCCCCGGGACTAGAGACTACGAGCAGTACTTC
CDR3: CASSPGTRDYEQYF

V: TRBV3-1
length: 17
J: TRBJ2-7
D: TRBD2
size: .
DNA: TGTGCCAGCAGCCAAGACAGGACTAGCGGGGACTCCTACGAGCAGTACTTC
CDR3: CASSQDRTSGDSYEQYF

V: TRBV20-1
length: 16
J: TRBJ2-5
D: TRBD2
size: few
DNA: TGCAGTGCTAGAGATCGGAGCGGGAGTATGCAGGAGACCCAGTACTTC
CDR3: CSARDRSGSMQETQYF

V: TRBV20-1
length: 15
J: TRBJ2-7
D: TRBD2
size: few
DNA: TGCAGTGCTACCCAGGGACTAGCGGGAGCCCACGAGCAGTACTTC
CDR3: CSATQGLAGAHEQYF

V: TRBV12-3/TRBV12-4
length: 15
J: TRBJ1-4
D: .
size: many
DNA: TGTGCCAGCAGCCCGAACAGGGCCCTGGGTGAAAAACTGTTTTTT
CDR3: CASSPNRALGEKLFF

V: TRBV7-9
length: 13
J: TRBJ2-1
D: TRBD1
size: .
DNA: TGTGCCATCTCAGGGACAGGGGTTCCTGAGCAGTTCTTC
CDR3: CAISGTGVPEQFF

V: TRBV6-1
length: 18
J: TRBJ2-1
D: TRBD2
size: .
DNA: TGTGCCAGCAGCCGACTAGCGGGAGGGTATAACGGCTACAATGAGCAGTTCTTC
CDR3: CASSRLAGGYNGYNEQFF

V: TRBV12-3/TRBV12-4
length: 16
J: TRBJ2-2
D: .
size: .
DNA: TGTGCCAGCAGTCATCGATCCGGGACCACGGGCGGGGAGCTGTTTTTT
CDR3: CASSHRSGTTGGELFF

V: TRBV7-3
length: 15
J: TRBJ2-2
D: .
size: once
DNA: TGTGCCAGCAGCTTAAAAGGACTCGACACCGGGGAGCTGTTTTTT
CDR3: CASSLKGLDTGELFF

V: TRBV12-3/TRBV12-4
length: 13
J: TRBJ1-2
D: .
size: .
DNA: TGTGCCAGCAGTTTAGGGACACGTCCTGGCTACACCTTC
CDR3: CASSLGTRPGYTF

V: TRBV20-1
length: 15
J: TRBJ2-5
D: TRBD1
size: .
DNA: TGCAGTGCTAGAGATAGGGGACAGGGGGCCTGGGAGCAGTACTTC
CDR3: CSARDRGQGAWEQYF

V: TRBV5-1
length: 15
J: TRBJ2-7
D: TRBD2
size: few
DNA: TGCGCCAGCAGCTTGGGTGGACTAGGGAGAGGCGAGCAGTACTTC
CDR3: CASSLGGLGRGEQYF

V: TRBV7-6
length: 16
J: TRBJ2-1
D: .
size: .
DNA: TGTGCCAGCAGCTTAGTCGGGAGGACAGCAAACAATGAGCAGTTCTTC
CDR3: CASSLVGRTANNEQFF

V: TRBV4-1
length: 15
J: TRBJ1-5
D: .
size: .
DNA: TGCGCCAGCAGCCAAGAAAGCACAGGGCGTCAGCCCCAGCATTTT
CDR3: CASSQESTGRQPQHF

V: TRBV7-2
length: 14
J: TRBJ1-6
D: TRBD1
size: few
DNA: TGTGCCAGCAGCTTAAACAGGGGGAACTCACCCCTCCACTTT
CDR3: CASSLNRGNSPLHF

V: TRBV9
length: 16
J: TRBJ2-1
D: .
size: .
DNA: TGTGCCAGCAGCGTAGATGGGGGAGGCTCCTACAATGAGCAGTTCTTC
CDR3: CASSVDGGGSYNEQFF

V: TRBV12-3/TRBV12-4
length: 15
J: TRBJ2-1
D: .
size: few
DNA: TGTGCCAGCAGTTTAGGGCTGGGCCCCTACAATGAGCAGTTCTTC
CDR3: CASSLGLGPYNEQFF

V: TRBV16
length: 14
J: TRBJ1-2
D: .
size: .
DNA: TGTGCCAGCAGCCAATTTCTAGCGGCGGATGGCTACACCTTC
CDR3: CASSQFLAADGYTF